This T cell receptor (beta chain) was sequenced in a study of cytomegalovirus exposure and HLA in healthy donors. Study-wide points: TCR beta V segments were, for the most part, productive about 87% or about 30% of the time in an earlier analysis.

In regard to this clone: Its antigen is undetermined.

PCR amplification relied on 60 Vbeta primers (plus 13 Jbeta primers). Method: immunoSEQ multiplex PCR; TCRdb's copy keeps in-frame clones and lacks some. The table shows over 150,000 clones, with 77% occurring only once. The CDR3 is 18 amino acids. With 3 bases clipped from V and 2 bases from J, the junction kept 10 bases outside the gene matches. Germline CDR1 and CDR2: LNHDA and SQIVND (reference sequence). The rearrangement joins TRBV19 to TRBJ2-1; 10 nucleotides match TRBD2. Input material: PBMCs. This TCR derives from a woman aged 55-70 years in good health and CMV-seropositive. CDR3 loop: CASSMPGLAGVPYNEQFF. CDR3 in DNA: TGTGCCAGTAGTATGCCCGGCCTAGCGGGAGTACCCTACAATGAGCAGTTCTTC.